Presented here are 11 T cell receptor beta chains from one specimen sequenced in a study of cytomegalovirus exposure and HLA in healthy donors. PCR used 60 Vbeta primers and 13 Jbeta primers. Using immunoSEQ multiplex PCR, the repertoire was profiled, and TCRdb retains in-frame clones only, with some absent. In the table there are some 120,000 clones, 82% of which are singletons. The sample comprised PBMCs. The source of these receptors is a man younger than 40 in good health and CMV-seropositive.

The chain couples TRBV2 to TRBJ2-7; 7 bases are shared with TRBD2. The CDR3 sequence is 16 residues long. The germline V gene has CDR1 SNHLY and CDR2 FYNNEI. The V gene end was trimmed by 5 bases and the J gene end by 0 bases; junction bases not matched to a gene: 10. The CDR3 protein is CASSYALAVSSYEQYF. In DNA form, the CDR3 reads TGTGCCAGCAGTTACGCGCTAGCGGTTAGCTCCTACGAGCAGTACTTC.

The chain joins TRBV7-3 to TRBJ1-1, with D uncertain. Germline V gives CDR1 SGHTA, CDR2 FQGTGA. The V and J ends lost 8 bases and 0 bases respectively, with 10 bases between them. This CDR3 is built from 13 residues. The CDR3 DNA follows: TGTGCCAGCGCAATGGCCATGAACACTGAAGCTTTCTTT. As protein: CASAMAMNTEAFF.

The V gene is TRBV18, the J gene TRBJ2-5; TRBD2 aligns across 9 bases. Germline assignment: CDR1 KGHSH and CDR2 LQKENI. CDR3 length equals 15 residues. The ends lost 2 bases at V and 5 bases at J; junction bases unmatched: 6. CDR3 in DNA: TGTGCCAGCTCACCAACGGCGGGGGGGGCTGAGACCCAGTACTTC. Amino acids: CASSPTAGGAETQYF.

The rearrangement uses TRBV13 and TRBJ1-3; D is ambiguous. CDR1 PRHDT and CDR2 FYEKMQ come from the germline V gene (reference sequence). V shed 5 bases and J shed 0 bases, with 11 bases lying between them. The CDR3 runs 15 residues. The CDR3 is CASSRGLISGNTIYF. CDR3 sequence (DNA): TGTGCCAGCAGCCGAGGACTGATCTCTGGAAACACCATATATTTT.

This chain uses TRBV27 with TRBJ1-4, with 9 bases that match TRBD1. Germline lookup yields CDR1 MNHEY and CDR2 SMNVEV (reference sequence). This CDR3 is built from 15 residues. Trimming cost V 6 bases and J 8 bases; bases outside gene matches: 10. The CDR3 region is CASSRYRGREEKLFF. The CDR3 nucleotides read TGTGCCAGCAGCCGCTACAGGGGGCGCGAGGAAAAACTGTTTTTT.

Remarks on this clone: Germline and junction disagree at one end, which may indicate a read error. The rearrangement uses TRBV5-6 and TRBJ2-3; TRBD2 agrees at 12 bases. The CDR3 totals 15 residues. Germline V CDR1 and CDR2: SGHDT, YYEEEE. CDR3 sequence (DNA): TGTGTCAGCGGACTAGCGGGAAACGTTGGGGGTACGCAGTATTTT. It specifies CVSGLAGNVGGTQYF.

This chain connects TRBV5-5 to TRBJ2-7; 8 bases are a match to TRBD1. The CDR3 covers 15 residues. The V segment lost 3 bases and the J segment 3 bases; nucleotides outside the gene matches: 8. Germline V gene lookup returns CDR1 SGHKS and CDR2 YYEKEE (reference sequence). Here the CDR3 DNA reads TGTGCCAGCAGCTCCCTTCAGGGGGCTGGCTACGAGCAGTACTTC. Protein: CASSSLQGAGYEQYF.

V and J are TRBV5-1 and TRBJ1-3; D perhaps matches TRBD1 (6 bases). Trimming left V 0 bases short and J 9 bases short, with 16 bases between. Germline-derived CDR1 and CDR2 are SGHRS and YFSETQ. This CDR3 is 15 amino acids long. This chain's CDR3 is CASSLDSGRGGTIYF. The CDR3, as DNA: TGCGCCAGCAGCTTGGATTCAGGGAGAGGGGGCACCATATATTTT.

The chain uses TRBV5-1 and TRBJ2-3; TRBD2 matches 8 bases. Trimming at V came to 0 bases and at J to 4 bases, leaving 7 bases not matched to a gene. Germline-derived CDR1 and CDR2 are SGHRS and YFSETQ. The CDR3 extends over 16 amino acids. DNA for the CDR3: TGCGCCAGCAGCTTGGATCTAGCGGGCCCGGCAGATACGCAGTATTTT. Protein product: CASSLDLAGPADTQYF.

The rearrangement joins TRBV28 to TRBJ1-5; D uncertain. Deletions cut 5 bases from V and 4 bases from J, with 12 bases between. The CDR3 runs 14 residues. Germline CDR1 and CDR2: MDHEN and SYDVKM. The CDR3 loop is CASSKQAWNQPQHF. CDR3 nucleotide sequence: TGTGCCAGCAGTAAGCAGGCTTGGAATCAGCCCCAGCATTTT.

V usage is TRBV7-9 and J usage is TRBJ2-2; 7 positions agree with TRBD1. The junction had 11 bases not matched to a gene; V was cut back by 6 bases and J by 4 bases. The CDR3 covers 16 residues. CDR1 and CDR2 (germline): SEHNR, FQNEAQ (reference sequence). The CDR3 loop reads CASSRPKGTATGELFF. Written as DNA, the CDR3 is TGTGCCAGCAGTCGACCGAAGGGGACAGCCACCGGGGAGCTGTTTTTT.